This T cell receptor (beta chain) stems from a study of shared clonotypes between healthy human individuals. Study results and limitations: Large depth notwithstanding, sorted-subset sequencing proved incomplete by rarefaction.

The germline CDR1 and CDR2 sequences are SGHRS and YFSETQ. This CDR3 is built from 15 residues. Deletions cut 3 bases from V and 1 base from J, with 13 bases between. The naive CD8 subset, CD45RO-negative cells positively selected for CCR7, excluded terminally differentiated effector memory CD45RA+ cells. To note about this clone: Antigen specificity is unknown.

The protocol was immunoSEQ multiplex PCR, while the TCRdb copy is restricted to in-frame clones and leaves out a portion. The sample holds around 1.9 million clones, 85% to 95% seen once. The chain has TRBV5-1 and TRBJ1-1; D is unclear. The source of this sequence is a man between 18 and 35 years old in good health. Some clones in this sample may be carry-over from other donors' samples. Source material: naive CD8+ T cells from PBMCs. The CDR3 DNA reads as TGCGCCAGCAGCTGGAAAACTACGACGAACACTGAAGCTTTCTTT. Its protein is CASSWKTTTNTEAFF.